This TCR beta chain was captured by sequencing in a study of immune heterogeneity within non-small cell lung tumors. This CDR3 region has 16 residues. Germline V gene data show CDR1 as LNHDA and CDR2 as SQIVND (reference sequence). V lost 7 bases and J lost 4, with 22 bases in between. As template, the study used bulk tumor genomic DNA at roughly 600 ng per sample. During surgery, each primary tumor gave multiple biopsies spaced as far apart as possible. Before undergoing curative surgery, patients had newly diagnosed non-small cell lung cancer that was untreated. Every donor was a newly diagnosed non-small cell lung cancer patient having surgery with curative intent. The TCR beta CDR3 region was amplified by multiplex PCR employing 32 V and 13 J primers. TCRdb reanalysed the multiplex PCR reads using MiXCR and keeps one entry per CDR3 protein. The sample carries under 3,000 distinct CDR3 sequences, approximately 26% recorded once.

Relative to its sample, this clonotype is large (0.1 to 1%). The V and J genes are TRBV19 and TRBJ1-2; D is possibly TRBD1 (5 bases). Material: lung tumor tissue. This receptor was identified in a man aged 55 to 70 with non-small cell lung cancer. CDR3 in amino acids: CASKTGGAGMSYGYTF. CDR3 nucleotide sequence: TGTGCCAGTAAAACTGGAGGGGCAGGGATGAGCTATGGCTACACCTTC. Full variable domain (rest looked up from reference TRBV19 and TRBJ1-2): DGGITQSPKYLFRKEGQNVTLSCEQNLNHDAMYWYRQDPGQGLRLIYYSQIVNDFQKGDIAEGYSVSREKKESFPLTVTSAQKNPTAFYLCASKTGGAGMSYGYTFGSGTRLTVV.